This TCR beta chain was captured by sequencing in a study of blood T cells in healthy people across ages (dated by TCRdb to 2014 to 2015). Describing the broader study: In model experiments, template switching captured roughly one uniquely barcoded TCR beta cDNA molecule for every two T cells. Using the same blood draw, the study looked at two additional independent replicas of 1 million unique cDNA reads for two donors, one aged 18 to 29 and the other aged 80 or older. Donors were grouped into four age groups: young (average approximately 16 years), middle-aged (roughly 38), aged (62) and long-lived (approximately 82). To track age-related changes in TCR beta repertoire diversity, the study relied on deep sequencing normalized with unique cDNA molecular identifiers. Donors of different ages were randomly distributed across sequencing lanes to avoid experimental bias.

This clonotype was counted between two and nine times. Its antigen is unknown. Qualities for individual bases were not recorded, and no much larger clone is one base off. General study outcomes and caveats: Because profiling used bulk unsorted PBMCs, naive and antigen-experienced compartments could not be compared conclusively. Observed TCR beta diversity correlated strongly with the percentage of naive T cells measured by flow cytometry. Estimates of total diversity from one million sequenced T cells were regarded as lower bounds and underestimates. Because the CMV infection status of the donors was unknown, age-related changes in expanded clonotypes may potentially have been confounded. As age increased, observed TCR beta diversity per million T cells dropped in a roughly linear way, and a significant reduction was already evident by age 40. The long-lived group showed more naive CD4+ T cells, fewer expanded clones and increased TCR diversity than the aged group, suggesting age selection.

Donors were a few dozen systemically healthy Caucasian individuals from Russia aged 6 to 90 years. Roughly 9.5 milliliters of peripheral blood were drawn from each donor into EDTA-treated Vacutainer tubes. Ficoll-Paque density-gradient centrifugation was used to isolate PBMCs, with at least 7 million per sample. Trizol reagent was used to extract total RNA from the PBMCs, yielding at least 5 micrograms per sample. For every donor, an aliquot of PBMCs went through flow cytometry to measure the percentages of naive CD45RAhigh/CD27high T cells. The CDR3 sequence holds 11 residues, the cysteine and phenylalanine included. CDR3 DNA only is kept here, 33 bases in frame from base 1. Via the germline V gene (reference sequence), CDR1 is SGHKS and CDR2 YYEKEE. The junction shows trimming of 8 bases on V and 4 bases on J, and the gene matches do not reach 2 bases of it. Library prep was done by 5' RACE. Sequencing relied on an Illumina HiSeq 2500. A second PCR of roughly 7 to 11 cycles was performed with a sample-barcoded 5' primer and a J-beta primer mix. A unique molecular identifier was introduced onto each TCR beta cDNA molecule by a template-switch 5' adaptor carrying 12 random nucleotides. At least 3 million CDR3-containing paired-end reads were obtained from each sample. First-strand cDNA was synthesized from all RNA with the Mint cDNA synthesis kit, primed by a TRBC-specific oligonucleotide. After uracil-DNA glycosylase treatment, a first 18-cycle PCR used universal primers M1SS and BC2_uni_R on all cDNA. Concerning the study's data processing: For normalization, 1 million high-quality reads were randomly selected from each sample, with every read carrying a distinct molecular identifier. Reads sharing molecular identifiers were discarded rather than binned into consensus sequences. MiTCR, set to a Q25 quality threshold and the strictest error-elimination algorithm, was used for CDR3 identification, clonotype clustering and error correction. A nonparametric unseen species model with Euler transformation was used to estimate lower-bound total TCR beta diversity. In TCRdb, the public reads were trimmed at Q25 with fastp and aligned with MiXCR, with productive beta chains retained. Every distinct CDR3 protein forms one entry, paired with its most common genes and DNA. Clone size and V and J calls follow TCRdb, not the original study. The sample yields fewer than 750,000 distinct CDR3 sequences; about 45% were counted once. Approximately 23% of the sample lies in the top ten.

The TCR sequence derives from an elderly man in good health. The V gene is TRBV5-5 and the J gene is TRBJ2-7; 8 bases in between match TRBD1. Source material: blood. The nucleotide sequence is TGTGCCAGTGGACAGGGTTACGAGCAGTACTTC. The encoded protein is CASGQGYEQYF.